A single sample is the source of the 8 T cell receptor beta chains below, sequenced in a study of cytomegalovirus exposure and HLA in healthy donors. PCR amplification relied on 60 Vbeta primers (plus 13 Jbeta primers). Profiled with immunoSEQ multiplex PCR; TCRdb holds only in-frame clones, not every one. The sample lists approximately 150,000 clones, around 84% seen once, with about 2.5% in the top ten. Sequencing was done on a sample of PBMCs. The origin of the receptors is a boy between 2 and 10 years old in good health and CMV-seronegative.

A single count supports this clone. The V and J genes are TRBV5-1 and TRBJ2-7; a possible D gene is TRBD1 (6 bases). Trimming stripped 3 bases from V and 1 base from J, with 11 bases between. CDR3 length equals 14 residues. CDR1 and CDR2 (germline): SGHRS, YFSETQ. Here the CDR3 reads CASSSDRRSYEQYF. In DNA, the CDR3 is TGCGCCAGCAGCTCGGACAGACGGTCCTACGAGCAGTACTTC.

The table lists this clone with a few counts. A far larger clone is only one base removed, so a read error is likely. As DNA, the CDR3 is TGTGCCAGCAGCTTGACCAGGGGGAGGAACGAGCAGTACTTC. The encoded protein is CASSLTRGRNEQYF. The chain combines TRBV5-8 with TRBJ2-7, with D possibly matching TRBD1 (7 bases). There are 14 residues in the CDR3. Deletions cut 1 base from V and 5 bases from J, with 13 bases between. Germline assignment: CDR1 SGHTS and CDR2 YDEGEE.

V gene TRBV9 combines with J gene TRBJ2-7, with D possibly being TRBD2 (5 bases). CDR1 and CDR2 (germline): SGDLS, YYNGEE. CDR3 size: 15 residues. Trimming pared 0 bases from V and 0 bases from J, leaving 10 bases between. The CDR3 is CASSVAGSGSYEQYF. CDR3 nucleotides: TGTGCCAGCAGCGTAGCGGGGTCGGGCTCCTACGAGCAGTACTTC.

The CDR3 DNA is TGTGCCAGCAGCCCCCCGCCGGTTTCTGAAAAACTGTTTTTT. This translates into CASSPPPVSEKLFF. This chain connects TRBV28 to TRBJ1-4; unclear D gene. V was cut by 6 bases and J by 7 bases, with 15 bases left in between. The germline CDR1 and CDR2 sequences are MDHEN and SYDVKM. The CDR3 consists of 14 residues.

This sequence joins TRBV28 and TRBJ2-2, with 12 bases matching TRBD2. The germline V gene encodes CDR1 MDHEN and CDR2 SYDVKM. The CDR3 is 18 residues long. V gave up 3 bases and J gave up 4 bases; unmatched junction bases: 9. The CDR3 loop reads CASSFSPTSGRPTGELFF. The CDR3 DNA reads as TGTGCCAGCAGTTTCTCACCAACTAGCGGGAGGCCCACCGGGGAGCTGTTTTTT.

The chain combines TRBV9 with TRBJ1-1; no reliable D call. The length of the CDR3 is 14 residues. Germline V gene sequence: CDR1 SGDLS, CDR2 YYNGEE. Trimming pared 0 bases from V and 3 bases from J, leaving 9 bases between. Here the CDR3 reads CASSVGAADTEAFF. CDR3 coding DNA: TGTGCCAGCAGCGTAGGAGCCGCGGACACTGAAGCTTTCTTT. Filled out from reference TRBV9 and TRBJ1-1, the complete variable domain reads DSGVTQTPKHLITATGQRVTLRCSPRSGDLSVYWYQQSLDQGLQFLIQYYNGEERAKGNILERFSAQQFPDLHSELNLSSLELGDSALYFCASSVGAADTEAFFGQGTRLTVV.

V is TRBV4-3 and J is TRBJ2-7; a weak D match, TRBD2 (6 bases). The germline V gene encodes CDR1 LGHNA and CDR2 YSLEER. Trimming stripped 0 bases from V and 1 base from J, with 28 bases between. The CDR3 extends over 21 amino acids. The CDR3 coding sequence is TGCGCCAGCAGCCAAGATCCCCCACGGGACTCCCTTTCGATCAGGTCCTACGAGCAGTACTTC. Its protein product is CASSQDPPRDSLSIRSYEQYF.

This clone was found a few times. The chain couples TRBV11-2 to TRBJ1-5; 9 nucleotides align to TRBD1. With V trimmed by 1 base and J by 12 bases, 7 bases remained unmatched. The CDR3 totals 14 residues. Germline assignment: CDR1 SGHAT and CDR2 FQNNGV. The CDR3 DNA sequence: TGTGCCAGCAGCTTAGGGGCCGGGACAGGGAACCAGCATTTT. This translates into CASSLGAGTGNQHF.